The next 25 T cell receptor beta chains were all read from a single sample in a study of naive CD8 T cells in extremely preterm neonates (dated 2017 in TCRdb). The library was prepared using the immunoSEQ multiplex PCR assay. TCRdb retrieved this table from immuneACCESS and kept in-frame rearrangements only. Not all clones are present; in checked studies, unresolved V genes account for under half, and no reason is known for the remainder. This sample comprises approximately 7,700 clones, approximately 98% of them detected only once. About 0.35% of the sample lies in the top ten. The term cord blood was obtained from about five elective full-term cesarean deliveries at about 37-42 weeks of gestation that occurred without labor or rupture of membranes. Sequenced material: naive CD8+ T cells from cord blood. The source is a newborn in good health.

The chain has TRBV11-2 and TRBJ1-1; D is perhaps TRBD1 (6 bases). V shed 5 bases and J shed 1 base, with 8 bases lying between them. Per the germline V gene, CDR1 is SGHAT and CDR2 is FQNNGV. This CDR3 is 13 amino acids long. The CDR3 sequence: CASSQQGNTEAFF. DNA for the CDR3: TGTGCCAGCAGCCAACAGGGGAACACTGAAGCTTTCTTT.

The J gene is TRBJ2-7, the V gene TRBV5-6, with D uncertain. The CDR3 totals 14 residues. V gave up 0 bases and J gave up 0 bases, with 7 bases separating them. Germline CDR1 and CDR2: SGHDT and YYEEEE. Here the CDR3 reads CASSLGDFSYEQYF. The DNA for the CDR3 is TGTGCCAGCAGCTTGGGAGACTTCTCCTACGAGCAGTACTTC.

The V call is TRBV7-3, the J call TRBJ1-6; possibly TRBD1 for D (5 bases). This CDR3 contains 15 residues. V lost 2 bases, J lost 9 bases, and 14 bases lay in between. CDR1 SGHTA and CDR2 FQGTGA come from the germline V gene. CDR3 nucleotides: TGTGCCAGCAGCTTAGGGGGGGTAGGAGTTTCACCCCTCCACTTT. Residues: CASSLGGVGVSPLHF.

This chain joins TRBV7-9 and TRBJ2-7, with TRBD2 matching over 9 bases. V lost 6 bases, J lost 2 bases, and 8 bases stayed unmatched. The CDR3 runs 15 residues. Per the germline V gene, CDR1 is SEHNR and CDR2 is FQNEAQ (reference sequence). The CDR3 sequence is CASRGSGGTAYEQYF. The CDR3 bases are TGTGCCAGCAGGGGCAGCGGGGGGACAGCCTACGAGCAGTACTTC.

This clone showed up just once. V and J are TRBV6-5 and TRBJ1-1; the D gene is possibly TRBD1 (6 bases). Trimming cost V 4 bases and J 1 base, with 7 bases left between them. This CDR3 is built from 13 residues. CDR1 MNHEY and CDR2 SVGAGI come from the germline V gene. Written as DNA, the CDR3 is TGTGCCAGCAGTTTGGGACAGAACACTGAAGCTTTCTTT. It codes for CASSLGQNTEAFF.

This clone was observed a handful of times. CDR3 residues: CASSQTGPTEAFF. The CDR3, as DNA: TGCGCCAGCAGCCAGACAGGTCCCACTGAAGCTTTCTTT. This sequence joins TRBV4-3 and TRBJ1-1; D may be TRBD1 (6 bases). The germline V gene encodes CDR1 LGHNA and CDR2 YSLEER. Trimming cost V 3 bases and J 4 bases, with 9 bases left between them. CDR3 length equals 13 residues.

The chain combines TRBV7-6 with TRBJ2-5, with a possible D match to TRBD1 (5 bases). The germline gives CDR1 SGHVS, CDR2 FNYEAQ. V lost 5 bases, J lost 2 bases, and 15 bases lay in between. This CDR3 has 15 amino acids. CDR3 residues: CASSGTDNSQETQYF. The CDR3 DNA reads TGTGCCAGCAGCGGAACGGACAACTCTCAAGAGACCCAGTACTTC. Looking up the rest from reference TRBV7-6 and TRBJ2-5 gives the full variable domain: GAGVSQSPRYKVTKRGQDVALRCDPISGHVSLYWYRQALGQGPEFLTYFNYEAQQDKSGLPNDRFSAERPEGSISTLTIQRTEQRDSAMYRCASSGTDNSQETQYFGPGTRLLVL.

This clone was detected only once. This chain's CDR3 is CASSRSGRSYEQYF. The CDR3 nucleotides are TGCGCCAGCAGCCGGAGCGGCCGCTCCTACGAGCAGTACTTC. V gene TRBV4-1 combines with J gene TRBJ2-7, with D tentatively TRBD2 (5 bases). Germline V lookup: CDR1 MGHRA, CDR2 YSYEKL. The CDR3 spans 14 residues. Trimming left V 4 bases short and J 0 bases short, with 10 bases between.

As for this clone: Compared with germline, one end of the junction differs, possibly owing to a read error. The chain uses TRBV7-2 and TRBJ2-2, with 7 bases aligning to TRBD1. CDR1 and CDR2 (germline): SGHTA, FQGNSA. This CDR3 comprises 17 residues. The CDR3 coding sequence is TGTGCCAGCAGCTTAGATAGGGCAGGGGGTGGCACCGGGGAGCTGCTTTTT. This codes for CASSLDRAGGGTGELLF.

CDR3 nucleotide sequence: TGTGCCAGCAGCTCGATAGCGGGGGTCTTGTACGAGCAGTACTTC. Residues: CASSSIAGVLYEQYF. This rearrangement joins TRBV7-2 to TRBJ2-7; 9 nucleotides agree with TRBD2. Trimming removed 4 bases from V and 4 bases from J; junction bases left unmatched: 8. The CDR3 covers 15 residues. Per germline, CDR1 SGHTA and CDR2 FQGNSA.

This sequence joins TRBV4-2 and TRBJ2-5, with 7 bases identical to TRBD1. V shed 1 base, J shed 3 bases, and the junction held 5 bases outside the gene matches. Germline CDR1 is LGHNA and CDR2 is YNFKEQ. The CDR3 totals 15 residues. Here the CDR3 DNA reads TGTGCCAGCAGCCAAGCTTCCGGGACAGAAGAGACCCAGTACTTC. Translation gives CASSQASGTEETQYF.

The chain employs TRBV10-3 and TRBJ2-5; 9 bases fit TRBD2. Losses at the gene ends were 6 bases for V and 5 bases for J; bases not matched to a gene: 10. The CDR3 runs to 15 residues. In germline, CDR1 is ENHRY, CDR2 SYGVKD. The CDR3 protein is CAISSGGGAWETQYF. The CDR3 DNA is TGTGCCATCAGCTCTGGCGGGGGGGCATGGGAGACCCAGTACTTC.

This chain joins TRBV19 and TRBJ2-1; no clear D. The V gene lost 5 bases and the J gene lost 4 bases, with 6 bases spanning the gap. The CDR3 loop spans 12 amino acids. The germline V gene encodes CDR1 LNHDA and CDR2 SQIVND (reference sequence). The CDR3 sequence: CASSVGYNEQFF. DNA for the CDR3: TGTGCCAGTAGTGTCGGTTACAATGAGCAGTTCTTC.

The chain uses TRBV2 and TRBJ2-2, with 8 nucleotides matching TRBD2. Germline loops: CDR1 SNHLY, CDR2 FYNNEI. The CDR3 runs 16 residues. Trimming at V came to 5 bases and at J to 7 bases, leaving 12 bases not matched to a gene. CDR3 sequence: CASSSISGGRFGELFF. DNA for the CDR3: TGTGCCAGCAGTAGTATCTCGGGGGGGCGTTTCGGGGAGCTGTTTTTT.

The V gene is TRBV5-4, the J gene TRBJ1-3; TRBD1 matches 8 bases. J gave up 0 bases and V 4 bases, and 3 bases lay outside the gene matches. The CDR3 totals 15 residues. Germline V gives CDR1 SGHNT, CDR2 YYREEE (reference sequence). CDR3 nucleotide sequence: TGTGCCAGCAGCCTAGGGACAGGCTCTGGAAACACCATATATTTT. It codes for CASSLGTGSGNTIYF.

The chain recombines TRBV7-6 with TRBJ2-1; 10 bases match TRBD2. Germline values: CDR1 SGHVS, CDR2 FNYEAQ. This CDR3 is built from 14 residues. The J segment lost 8 bases and the V segment lost 3 bases, leaving 4 bases of the junction unmatched. Here the CDR3 reads CASSFWTSGDEQFF. The CDR3 DNA sequence: TGTGCCAGCAGCTTTTGGACTAGCGGTGATGAGCAGTTCTTC.

The gene calls are TRBV9 and TRBJ1-2; 8 bases are shared with TRBD1. Germline V gives CDR1 SGDLS, CDR2 YYNGEE. The V gene end was trimmed by 4 bases and the J gene end by 4 bases; junction bases not matched to a gene: 9. The CDR3 contains 15 residues. CDR3 DNA: TGTGCCAGCAGCACTACGACAGGGGCCTCCTATGGCTACACCTTC. Protein: CASSTTTGASYGYTF.

This clone was observed a single time. The rearrangement links TRBV9 to TRBJ2-5; 11 nucleotides match TRBD2. V dropped 4 bases and J dropped 5; count of bases not matched to a gene: 7. The length of the CDR3 is 15 residues. Per germline, CDR1 SGDLS and CDR2 YYNGEE. The chain's CDR3 is CASSPWTSGWETQYF. As DNA, the CDR3 is TGTGCCAGCAGCCCCTGGACTAGCGGGTGGGAGACCCAGTACTTC. Full variable domain (remainder filled in from reference TRBV9 and TRBJ2-5): DSGVTQTPKHLITATGQRVTLRCSPRSGDLSVYWYQQSLDQGLQFLIQYYNGEERAKGNILERFSAQQFPDLHSELNLSSLELGDSALYFCASSPWTSGWETQYFGPGTRLLVL.

The rearrangement links TRBV9 to TRBJ2-1; 11 bases align to TRBD2. This CDR3 has 16 residues. Looked up from germline, CDR1 is SGDLS and CDR2 is YYNGEE. Trimming removed 3 bases from V and 5 bases from J; junction bases left unmatched: 7. This CDR3 reads CASSGGTSGQNNEQFF. In DNA form, the CDR3 reads TGTGCCAGCAGCGGAGGGACTAGCGGACAGAACAATGAGCAGTTCTTC. Together with reference TRBV9 and TRBJ2-1, the CDR3 gives the full variable domain: DSGVTQTPKHLITATGQRVTLRCSPRSGDLSVYWYQQSLDQGLQFLIQYYNGEERAKGNILERFSAQQFPDLHSELNLSSLELGDSALYFCASSGGTSGQNNEQFFGPGTRLTVL.

A single count supports this clone. This chain uses TRBV7-2 with TRBJ2-5; D is unresolved. The CDR3 is 14 residues long. From germline, CDR1 is SGHTA and CDR2 FQGNSA. The germline V and J ends were trimmed by 1 base and 0 bases, with 6 bases remaining between them. CDR3 coding DNA: TGTGCCAGCAGCTTAGACCGGTACCAAGAGACCCAGTACTTC. Its translation: CASSLDRYQETQYF.

This clone appeared a few times. The chain links TRBV6-1 to TRBJ1-6; 7 positions agree with TRBD1. The ends lost 2 bases at V and 9 bases at J; junction bases unmatched: 7. This CDR3 comprises 15 residues. Germline lookup yields CDR1 MNHNS and CDR2 SASEGT. CDR3 sequence (DNA): TGTGCCAGCAGTGAAAGGGCAGGGGGTAGTTCACCCCTCCACTTT. This sequence encodes CASSERAGGSSPLHF.

This chain connects TRBV27 to TRBJ1-2; a weak D match, TRBD1 (5 bases). The germline gives CDR1 MNHEY, CDR2 SMNVEV (reference sequence). The CDR3 runs 12 residues. V lost 6 bases and J 6 bases, leaving 11 bases between the germline ends. CDR3 residues: CASRRPGDGYTF. CDR3 DNA: TGTGCCAGCAGGAGACCGGGGGATGGCTACACCTTC.

The chain links TRBV5-1 to TRBJ1-4; D remains unclear. V lost 0 bases and J lost 4, with 4 bases in between. The CDR3 consists of 13 residues. Germline V gene lookup returns CDR1 SGHRS and CDR2 YFSETQ. In nucleotides, the CDR3 is TGCGCCAGCAGCTTGGACAATAATGAAAAACTGTTTTTT. This translates into CASSLDNNEKLFF.

This chain connects TRBV6-1 to TRBJ2-1; 8 nucleotides match TRBD2. CDR1 and CDR2 from the germline V gene are MNHNS and SASEGT. The junction had 8 bases not matched to a gene; V was cut back by 5 bases and J by 8 bases. This CDR3 region has 14 residues. CDR3 amino acids: CASSPFGGAHEQFF. The CDR3 nucleotides are TGTGCCAGCAGTCCTTTCGGGGGGGCCCATGAGCAGTTCTTC.

V usage is TRBV4-2 and J usage is TRBJ1-2, with TRBD1 as a possible D gene (5 bases). Germline CDR1 is LGHNA and CDR2 is YNFKEQ. The CDR3 sequence is 13 residues long. V lost 0 bases and J lost 6, with 8 bases in between. The CDR3 loop is CASSQDPRDGYTF. CDR3 sequence (DNA): TGTGCCAGCAGCCAAGATCCCAGGGATGGCTACACCTTC.